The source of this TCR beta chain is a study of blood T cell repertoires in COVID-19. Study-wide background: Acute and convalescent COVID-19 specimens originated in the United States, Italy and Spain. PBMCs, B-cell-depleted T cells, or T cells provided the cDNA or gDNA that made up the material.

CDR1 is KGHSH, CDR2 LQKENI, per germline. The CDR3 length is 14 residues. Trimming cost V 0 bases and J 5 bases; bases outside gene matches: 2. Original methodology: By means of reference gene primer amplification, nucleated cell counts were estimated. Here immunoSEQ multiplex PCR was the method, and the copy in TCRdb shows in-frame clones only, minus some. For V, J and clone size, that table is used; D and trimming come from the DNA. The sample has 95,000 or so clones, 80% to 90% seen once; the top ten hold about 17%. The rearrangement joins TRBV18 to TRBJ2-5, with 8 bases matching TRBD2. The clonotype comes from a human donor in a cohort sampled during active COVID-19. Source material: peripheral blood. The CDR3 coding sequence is TGTGCCAGCTCACCACCACCGGGAGGGGAGACCCAGTACTTC. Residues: CASSPPPGGETQYF.